Below, one T cell receptor beta chain is given with its context. Authors' data handling: Amplification of reference gene primers was used by the study to estimate nucleated cell counts. Clones were sequenced by immunoSEQ multiplex PCR, and TCRdb holds only the in-frame ones, with some missing. The V and J calls and clone size are taken from that table; D and trimming were inferred from the DNA. The table records around 35,000 clones, roughly 80% of them present only once. V was cut by 1 base and J by 5 bases, with 8 bases left in between. Looked up from germline, CDR1 is MGHRA and CDR2 is YSYEKL. The length of the CDR3 is 13 residues. These data come from a study of blood T cell repertoires in COVID-19. About the study: The samples span acute and convalescent COVID-19 from the United States, Italy and Spain.

The sequencing sample was made of peripheral blood. The rearrangement joins TRBV4-1 to TRBJ1-1, with a possible D match to TRBD1 (6 bases). The sequence came from an older man with COVID-19, enrolled during active disease. The CDR3 bases are TGCGCCAGCAGCCAAGGGGGGCGGACTGAAGCTTTCTTT. Its protein is CASSQGGRTEAFF.